Shown below are 23 T cell receptor beta chains from a single sample sequenced in a study of cytomegalovirus exposure and HLA in healthy donors. The PCR was carried out with 60 Vbeta primers and 13 Jbeta primers. Generated by immunoSEQ multiplex PCR, the TCRdb table keeps only in-frame clones and is missing some. The data hold around 200,000 clones, with 70% to 75% observed a single time. Sequenced material: PBMCs. The receptors were gathered from a male donor in good health and CMV-seronegative.

This rearrangement joins TRBV6-5 to TRBJ2-6; D not resolved. The CDR3 covers 15 residues. The V and J ends lost 6 bases and 0 bases respectively, with 9 bases between them. Germline CDR1 reads MNHEY; CDR2 reads SVGAGI. CDR3 region: CASSQYSSGANVLTF. The CDR3 bases are TGTGCCAGCAGCCAGTACAGCTCTGGGGCCAACGTCCTGACTTTC.

The chain is built from TRBV30 and TRBJ1-5; D may be TRBD1 (6 bases). CDR1 and CDR2 from the germline V gene are GTSNPN and SVGIG (reference sequence). This CDR3 is 17 amino acids long. The V end was cut by 0 bases, the J end by 1 base, with 16 bases between. The CDR3: CAWSVNRGQRSNQPQHF. The CDR3 coding sequence is TGTGCCTGGAGTGTTAACCGTGGACAGAGGAGCAATCAGCCCCAGCATTTT.

The rearrangement uses TRBV28 and TRBJ2-5; TRBD2 might be the D (6 bases). The CDR3 has 13 residues. Germline-derived CDR1 and CDR2 are MDHEN and SYDVKM. Trimming took off 7 bases at V and 5 bases at J, with 14 bases between the two ends. CDR3 coding DNA: TGTGCCAGCAACGGCGGGGTATCTGAGACCCAGTACTTC. This translates into CASNGGVSETQYF.

Remarks on this clone: Other nucleotide sequences in the sample specify the same CDR3. CDR3 sequence (DNA): TGTGCCAGCAGTTTAGCGAGCTCCTACGAGCAGTACTTC. As protein: CASSLASSYEQYF. This chain joins TRBV27 and TRBJ2-7, with no clear D. V was cut by 2 bases and J by 0 bases, with 5 bases left in between. The CDR3 length is 13 residues. Per the germline V gene, CDR1 is MNHEY and CDR2 is SMNVEV (reference sequence).

The chain uses TRBV30 and TRBJ2-3, with D perhaps matching TRBD2 (5 bases). The V and J ends lost 4 bases and 1 base respectively, with 12 bases between them. The CDR3 loop spans 14 amino acids. From germline, CDR1 is GTSNPN and CDR2 SVGIG (reference sequence). The CDR3 region is CAWKDYPRTDTQYF. The CDR3 DNA follows: TGTGCCTGGAAAGACTATCCTCGCACAGATACGCAGTATTTT.

Turning to this clone: This sample also contains other DNA sequences that code for the same CDR3. CDR3 in amino acids: CASSVGGLAGDEQYF. CDR3 DNA: TGTGCCAGCAGCGTAGGAGGACTAGCGGGAGACGAGCAGTACTTC. V gene TRBV9 combines with J gene TRBJ2-7; TRBD2 matches 13 bases. The CDR3 totals 15 residues. Germline V gene lookup returns CDR1 SGDLS and CDR2 YYNGEE. Unmatched junction bases numbered 2, after V lost 0 bases and J lost 5 bases.

V gene TRBV15 combines with J gene TRBJ1-1, with 9 nucleotides matching TRBD1. J lost 10 bases, V lost 2 bases, and 8 bases had no gene match. The CDR3 consists of 14 residues. The germline V gene encodes CDR1 LNHNV and CDR2 YYDKDF (reference sequence). The DNA of the CDR3 is TGTGCCACCAGCAGACTCGGGGTGACAGGGGGAGCTTTCTTT. Translation gives CATSRLGVTGGAFF.

This clone was seen a few times. At the DNA level, this CDR3 is encoded by other sequences in the same sample as well. The chain carries TRBV28 and TRBJ1-1; D is possibly TRBD1 (5 bases). This CDR3 has 13 amino acids. V lost 1 base, J lost 4 bases, and 7 bases lay in between. Germline loops: CDR1 MDHEN, CDR2 SYDVKM. DNA for the CDR3: TGTGCCAGCAGTTTATCGGGGGGCACTGAAGCTTTCTTT. Translating gives CASSLSGGTEAFF.

This chain connects TRBV4-2 to TRBJ2-3; 7 positions match TRBD2. This CDR3 is 16 amino acids long. In germline, CDR1 is LGHNA, CDR2 YNFKEQ. The trim removed 0 bases at V and 2 bases at J, leaving 5 bases unmatched. For the CDR3, the DNA is TGTGCCAGCAGCCAAGACGTTAGCGGGTACACAGATACGCAGTATTTT. Translation: CASSQDVSGYTDTQYF.

The chain is built from TRBV7-9 and TRBJ2-3; D call uncertain. CDR3 length: 13 amino acids. Trimming left V 1 base short and J 4 bases short, with 6 bases between. Per germline, CDR1 SEHNR and CDR2 FQNEAQ (reference sequence). CDR3 DNA: TGTGCCAGCAGCTTAGAAATCGCAGATACGCAGTATTTT. This gives the protein CASSLEIADTQYF.

The chain carries TRBV28 and TRBJ1-5, with 8 bases lining up with TRBD1. Germline V CDR1 and CDR2: MDHEN, SYDVKM. V trimming: 6 bases; J trimming: 0 bases; junction bases outside the gene matches: 1. There are 14 residues in the CDR3. CDR3 coding DNA: TGTGCCAGCAGACAGGGGGGTAGCAATCAGCCCCAGCATTTT. Its protein is CASRQGGSNQPQHF.

This chain joins TRBV28 and TRBJ1-3; perhaps TRBD1 as D (6 bases). CDR1 is MDHEN and CDR2 is SYDVKM in the germline V gene. The CDR3 has 14 amino acids. The V end lost 8 bases, the J end lost 3 bases, and 14 bases lay between the germline ends. The CDR3 nucleotides are TGTGCCAGCGATCGGGGGGCGAATGGAAACACCATATATTTT. Translating it yields CASDRGANGNTIYF.

The chain has TRBV19 and TRBJ1-5; D is undetermined. CDR3 length: 15 amino acids. The V and J ends lost 1 base and 3 bases respectively, with 10 bases between them. Looked up from germline, CDR1 is LNHDA and CDR2 is SQIVND (reference sequence). CDR3 protein: CASSIGVESNQPQHF. As DNA, the CDR3 is TGTGCCAGTAGTATAGGGGTGGAGTCCAATCAGCCCCAGCATTTT.

This clone has only a few counts. The chain carries TRBV18 and TRBJ2-1; no clear D gene. V lost 0 bases and J lost 4, with 7 bases in between. CDR3 length: 14 residues. In germline, CDR1 is KGHSH, CDR2 LQKENI. In DNA, the CDR3 is TGTGCCAGCTCACCACCGATGGCTTACAATGAGCAGTTCTTC. This codes for CASSPPMAYNEQFF.

Only a few counts were recorded for this clone. The gene calls are TRBV6-1 and TRBJ1-5, with D possibly being TRBD1 (6 bases). V was trimmed by 4 bases and J by 7 bases, leaving 20 bases between them. CDR3 length: 16 residues. Germline CDR1 MNHNS, CDR2 SASEGT. CDR3 coding DNA: TGTGCCAGCAGTGCCCAGGGGTCTGGGCTTGGGCAGCCCCAGCATTTT. This encodes CASSAQGSGLGQPQHF.

CDR3 DNA sequence: TGTGCCAGTACGCCAGGGACACCCAATGAGCAGTTCTTC. Translation: CASTPGTPNEQFF. This chain uses TRBV19 with TRBJ2-1, with a tentative D call TRBD1 (6 bases). The CDR3 sequence is 13 residues long. The V end lost 7 bases, the J end lost 6 bases, and 13 bases lay between the germline ends. Per germline, CDR1 LNHDA and CDR2 SQIVND (reference sequence).

This clone was counted once. The V call is TRBV6-1, the J call TRBJ2-5; 11 bases are a match to TRBD2. Germline CDR1 is MNHNS and CDR2 is SASEGT. The CDR3 has 16 amino acids. With V trimmed by 4 bases and J by 5 bases, 9 bases remained unmatched. In DNA form, the CDR3 reads TGTGCCAGCAGTGGGGGGACTAGCGGACCCTGGGAGACCCAGTACTTC. Its protein is CASSGGTSGPWETQYF.

This chain joins TRBV5-1 and TRBJ1-2; D is unclear. The CDR3 runs 16 residues. The germline V gene encodes CDR1 SGHRS and CDR2 YFSETQ. V lost 4 bases, J lost 1 base, and 17 bases lay in between. As DNA, the CDR3 is TGCGCCAGCAGCCCCATGGGAGTCGGGCTTAACTATGGCTACACCTTC. Encoded protein: CASSPMGVGLNYGYTF.

This clone was seen a handful of times. The chain combines TRBV9 with TRBJ1-1; TRBD1 might be the D (5 bases). Germline-derived CDR1 and CDR2 are SGDLS and YYNGEE. Trimming took 4 bases from V and 4 from J, leaving 11 bases between them. CDR3 length: 13 amino acids. The CDR3 reads CASSTREGTEAFF. The DNA for the CDR3 is TGTGCCAGCAGCACCAGGGAGGGCACTGAAGCTTTCTTT.

The V call is TRBV23-1, the J call TRBJ2-7, with 9 bases fitting TRBD1. TRBV23-1 is classed as an ORF, of uncertain function. The CDR3 consists of 20 residues. The V gene end was trimmed by 0 bases and the J gene end by 6 bases; junction bases not matched to a gene: 21. CDR3 sequence reads: CASSQSRGSASAGQGGEQYF. DNA of the CDR3: TGCGCCAGCAGTCAATCAAGGGGGTCCGCTTCGGCGGGACAGGGAGGCGAGCAGTACTTC.

The J gene is TRBJ2-1, the V gene TRBV11-3; a weak D match, TRBD1 (6 bases). The CDR3 length is 16 residues. Germline CDR1 and CDR2: SGHNT and YENEEA. Deletions cut 5 bases from V and 2 bases from J, with 16 bases between. In DNA, the CDR3 is TGTGCCAGCAGCCAAGGACTCCCAGGGGCCTACAATGAGCAGTTCTTC. This codes for CASSQGLPGAYNEQFF.

The sample holds one count of this clone. An end of the junction differs from the germline gene, which may be a read error. The chain links TRBV9 to TRBJ2-2; D remains ambiguous. The CDR3 runs to 17 residues. CDR1 SGDLS and CDR2 YYNGEE come from the germline V gene. CDR3 amino acids: CAGSDPSLHSVTGELFF. CDR3 DNA sequence: TGTGCCGGCAGCGACCCAAGTTTGCATTCGGTCACCGGGGAGCTGTTTTTT.

This chain joins TRBV13 and TRBJ1-5, with D maybe TRBD1 (6 bases). Trimming removed 4 bases from V and 9 bases from J, with 16 bases in between. The length of the CDR3 is 14 residues. CDR1 and CDR2 (germline): PRHDT, FYEKMQ (reference sequence). The CDR3 spells CASSSGQSQRPQHF. DNA for the CDR3: TGTGCCAGCAGCTCCGGACAGTCCCAGAGGCCCCAGCATTTT.